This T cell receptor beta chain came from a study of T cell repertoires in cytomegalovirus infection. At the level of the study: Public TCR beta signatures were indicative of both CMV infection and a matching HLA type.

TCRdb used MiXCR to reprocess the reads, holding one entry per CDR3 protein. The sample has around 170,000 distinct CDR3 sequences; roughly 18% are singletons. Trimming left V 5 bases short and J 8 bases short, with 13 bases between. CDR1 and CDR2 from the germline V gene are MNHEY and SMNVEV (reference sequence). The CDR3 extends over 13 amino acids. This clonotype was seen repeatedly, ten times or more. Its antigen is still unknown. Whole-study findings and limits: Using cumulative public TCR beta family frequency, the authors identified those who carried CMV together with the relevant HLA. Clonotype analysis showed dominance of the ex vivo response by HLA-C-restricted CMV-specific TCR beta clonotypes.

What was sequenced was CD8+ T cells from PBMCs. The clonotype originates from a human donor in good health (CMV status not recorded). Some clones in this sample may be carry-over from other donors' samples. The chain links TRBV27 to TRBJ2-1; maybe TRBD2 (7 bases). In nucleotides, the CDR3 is TGTGCCAGCAGTGGGGGGGGGCGCGATGAGCAGTTCTTC. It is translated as CASSGGGRDEQFF.